The next 9 T cell receptor beta chains were all read from a single sample in a study of yellow fever vaccine responses in identical twins. TCRdb fed the RT-PCR reads into MiXCR, producing one record per CDR3 protein. The data contain 9,500 to 11,000 distinct CDR3 sequences, around four fifths of them seen just once; the ten biggest clones take up approximately 2%. The input for sequencing was T cells from blood (PBMCs), unsorted or a sorted subset (not recorded which), taken before or after yellow fever vaccination (not recorded which). The receptors derive from a woman aged 18-29 years who received the yellow fever vaccine.

In the case of this clonotype: Germline and junction disagree at one end, which may indicate a read error. The CDR3: CASSYSKDTQYF. CDR3 DNA: TGTGCCAGCAGTTACAGCAAAGATACGCAGTATTTT. The rearrangement links TRBV6-2 or TRBV6-3 to TRBJ2-3; D remains unclear. The CDR3 sequence is 12 residues long. Germline lookup yields CDR1 MNHEY and CDR2 SVGEGT.

The chain couples TRBV12-3 or TRBV12-4 to TRBJ2-5; D gene uncertain. CDR3 length: 11 amino acids. V was pared by 5 bases and J by 5 bases, with 6 bases between. This CDR3 reads CASSITETQYF. DNA for the CDR3: TGTGCCAGCAGTATAACTGAGACCCAGTACTTC.

The chain joins TRBV7-9 to TRBJ2-3; D might be TRBD1 or TRBD2, each matching 5 bases. CDR1 and CDR2 from the germline V gene are SEHNR and FQNEAQ (reference sequence). V was trimmed by 1 base and J by 6 bases, leaving 17 bases between them. The CDR3 length is 16 residues. Here the CDR3 DNA reads TGTGCCAGCAGCTTAGGATCGAGGGACCCCCTCGATACGCAGTATTTT. Translating it yields CASSLGSRDPLDTQYF.

The chain has TRBV28 and TRBJ2-1; TRBD2 is a possible D gene (5 bases). The V end lost 3 bases, the J end lost 7 bases, and 10 bases lay between the germline ends. CDR1 and CDR2 from the germline V gene are MDHEN and SYDVKM. This CDR3 contains 13 residues. CDR3 region: CASSFVRRNEQFF. In DNA, the CDR3 is TGTGCCAGCAGTTTCGTCCGGAGGAATGAGCAGTTCTTC. The full variable domain, completed using reference TRBV28 and TRBJ2-1, is DVKVTQSSRYLVKRTGEKVFLECVQDMDHENMFWYRQDPGLGLRLIYFSYDVKMKEKGDIPEGYSVSREKKERFSLILESASTNQTSMYLCASSFVRRNEQFFGPGTRLTVL.

This sequence joins TRBV5-5 and TRBJ1-2; D perhaps matches TRBD1 (5 bases). Trimming removed 5 bases at V and 7 bases at J, with 18 bases between. Germline V CDR1 and CDR2: SGHKS, YYEKEE (reference sequence). This CDR3 spans 14 amino acids. Here the CDR3 reads CASSWDGTWTGYTF. CDR3 in DNA: TGTGCCAGCAGTTGGGACGGGACCTGGACTGGCTACACCTTC.

The rearrangement uses TRBV12-3 or TRBV12-4 and TRBJ1-5, with D unresolved. This CDR3 comprises 13 residues. V lost 5 bases, J lost 1 base, and 6 bases lay in between. This CDR3 is CASSALSNQPQHF. In DNA form, the CDR3 reads TGTGCCAGCAGTGCTCTGAGCAATCAGCCCCAGCATTTT.

V is TRBV10-1 and J is TRBJ1-1; D uncertain. Trimming took off 2 bases at V and 0 bases at J, with 10 bases between the two ends. The CDR3 length is 15 residues. CDR1 is WNHNN, CDR2 SYGVQD, per germline (reference sequence). CDR3 bases: TGCGCCAGCAGTGAGGAACGGGTTATGAACACTGAAGCTTTCTTT. Amino acids: CASSEERVMNTEAFF.

V is TRBV5-6 and J is TRBJ1-1, with D unclear. Trimming cost V 2 bases and J 4 bases, with 9 bases left between them. The germline V gene encodes CDR1 SGHDT and CDR2 YYEEEE. The CDR3 spans 13 residues. The CDR3 DNA sequence: TGTGCCAGCAGCTTCTACGGAGGCACTGAAGCTTTCTTT. This gives the protein CASSFYGGTEAFF.

The V gene is TRBV7-2, the J gene TRBJ2-7; D not resolved. The V gene's germline CDR1 is SGHTA and CDR2 FQGNSA. The ends were cut back, 5 bases at V and 3 bases at J, with 11 bases in the middle. This CDR3 has 13 amino acids. The CDR3 spells CASSPTYLYEQYF. The DNA of the CDR3 is TGTGCCAGCAGCCCCACATACCTCTACGAGCAGTACTTC.